This T cell receptor beta chain was sequenced for a study of blood T cell repertoires in COVID-19. Study-level information: Sites in the United States, Italy and Spain provided acute and convalescent COVID-19 samples. Sources were T cells, B-cell-depleted T cells, or PBMCs; the material itself was cDNA or gDNA.

Deletions cut 5 bases from V and 1 base from J, with 18 bases between. The CDR3 is made up of 16 amino acids. From germline, CDR1 is SGHDT and CDR2 YYEEEE. Study processing details: Nucleated cell number was recorded as an estimate derived from reference gene primer amplification. TCRdb's table, derived via immunoSEQ multiplex PCR, lists solely in-frame clones and lacks some. That table is the source of V, J and clone size, and D and trimming were worked out from the DNA. The table has roughly 440,000 clones, 88% seen once; the top ten hold approximately 12%. In Seattle, patients joined the study during active infection and were tracked longitudinally.

The TCR sequence derives from a woman between 50 and 59 years old with COVID-19, enrolled during active disease. The V call is TRBV5-6, the J call TRBJ1-2; TRBD1 is a possible D gene (5 bases). The source material was peripheral blood. As DNA, the CDR3 is TGTGCCAGCAGTATGTTAGAAGGGGTCCTTAACTATGGCTACACCTTC. Its translation is CASSMLEGVLNYGYTF. The variable domain in full, with the rest retrieved from reference TRBV5-6 and TRBJ1-2, is DAGVTQSPTHLIKTRGQQVTLRCSPKSGHDTVSWYQQALGQGPQFIFQYYEEEERQRGNFPDRFSGHQFPNYSSELNVNALLLGDSALYLCASSMLEGVLNYGYTFGSGTRLTVV.